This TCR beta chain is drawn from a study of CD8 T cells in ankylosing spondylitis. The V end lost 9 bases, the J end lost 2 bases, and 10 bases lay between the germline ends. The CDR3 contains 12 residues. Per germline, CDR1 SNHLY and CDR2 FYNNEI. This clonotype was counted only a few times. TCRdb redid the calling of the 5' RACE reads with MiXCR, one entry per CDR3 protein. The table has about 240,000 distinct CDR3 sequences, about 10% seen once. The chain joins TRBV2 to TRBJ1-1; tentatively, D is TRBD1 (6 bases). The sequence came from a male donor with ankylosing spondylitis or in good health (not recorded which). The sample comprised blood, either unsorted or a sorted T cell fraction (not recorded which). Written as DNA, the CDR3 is TGTGCCAGGGACAGAGAAAACACTGAAGCTTTCTTT. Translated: CARDRENTEAFF.